The TCR beta chain described here comes from a study of T cell repertoires in cytomegalovirus infection. In the study overall: Indications came from public TCR beta signatures; they pointed to CMV infection and to a matching HLA type. Study findings and constraints: Accumulated public TCR beta family frequency recognized individuals carrying CMV together with the relevant HLA.

The V gene's germline CDR1 is LNHDA and CDR2 SQIVND (reference sequence). V shed 3 bases and J shed 2 bases, with 7 bases lying between them. CDR3 length: 13 amino acids. Turning to this clonotype: What it binds is not known.

One entry per CDR3 protein results from TCRdb running MiXCR on the reads. There are 150,000 to 200,000 distinct CDR3 sequences in the sample; 14% occur only once, and about a quarter lies in the top ten. Sequenced: PBMCs. The source of this sequence is a human donor in good health (CMV status not recorded). Some clones in this sample may be carry-over from other donors' samples. This rearrangement joins TRBV19 to TRBJ1-2; no firm D call. Here the CDR3 reads CASSIGSNYGYTF. For the CDR3, the DNA is TGTGCCAGTAGTATTGGTTCCAACTATGGCTACACCTTC.